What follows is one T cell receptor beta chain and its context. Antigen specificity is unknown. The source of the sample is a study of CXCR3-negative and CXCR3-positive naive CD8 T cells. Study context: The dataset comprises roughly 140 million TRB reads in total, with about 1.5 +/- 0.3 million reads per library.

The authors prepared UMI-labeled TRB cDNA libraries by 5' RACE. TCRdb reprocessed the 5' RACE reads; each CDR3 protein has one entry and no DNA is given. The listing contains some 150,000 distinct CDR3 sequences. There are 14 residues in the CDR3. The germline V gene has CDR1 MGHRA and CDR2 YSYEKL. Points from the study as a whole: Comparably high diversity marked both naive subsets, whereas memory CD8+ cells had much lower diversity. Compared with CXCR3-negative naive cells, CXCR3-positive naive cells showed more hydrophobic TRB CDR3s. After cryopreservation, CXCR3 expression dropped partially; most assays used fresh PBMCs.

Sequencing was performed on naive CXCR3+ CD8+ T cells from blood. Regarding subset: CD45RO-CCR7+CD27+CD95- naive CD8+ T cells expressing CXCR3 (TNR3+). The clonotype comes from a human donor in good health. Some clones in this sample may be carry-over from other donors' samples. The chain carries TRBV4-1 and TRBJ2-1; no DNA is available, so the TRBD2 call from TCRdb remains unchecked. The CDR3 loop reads CASSQDAGVSSEFF.